This T cell receptor beta chain stems from a study of T cells in Graves' hyperthyroidism and ophthalmopathy (dated by TCRdb to between 2018 and 2021). With respect to the entire study: Peripheral blood was collected at initial diagnosis, before any treatment. To identify distinguishing TCR V-J signatures, a discovery cohort of 100 patients was used, comprising 43 with Graves' ophthalmopathy and 57 with stable Graves' hyperthyroidism. Prospective prediction of ophthalmopathy was tested in an independent validation cohort of 18 to 20 hyperthyroidism patients and some 17 patients who later progressed to ophthalmopathy. The roughly 90 discovery patients were divided at random into training and test sets in a 7:3 ratio. The study also compared thyroid tissue and blood T-cell repertoires from a handful of Graves' hyperthyroidism patients. After sampling, hyperthyroidism patients received methimazole starting at 30 mg daily, and ophthalmopathy patients received high-dose intravenous methylprednisolone. The paper reports TCR Vbeta CDR3 sequencing of 130 to 150 peripheral blood samples: fewer than 50 ophthalmopathy, 75 to 80 hyperthyroidism and around 17 progressor patients. General conclusions and limits of the study: A model built on a 13 V-J signature distinguished ophthalmopathy from stable hyperthyroidism, reaching 85% to 90% sensitivity and under 84% specificity in cross-validation and 80%/75% in testing. Most expanded thyroid clonotypes (frequency above 0.001) were also found in blood, which suggests that blood repertoires may mirror thyroid immune responses. No statistical method was used to set the sample size in advance, and investigators knew the group allocation. In validation, progression to ophthalmopathy was predicted by the model with nearly 71% sensitivity and roughly 76% specificity, a median of approximately 7.1 months before onset.

Worth noting for this clonotype: The clone's antigen remains unknown. There are no base qualities to consult, and no much larger clone falls within one base.

Ophthalmopathy patients had moderately to severely active disease, with a Clinical Activity Score of 3 or more, a NOSPECS grade of 4 or more, and a disease duration of less than 3 months. Patients with uncontrolled infections, other autoimmune diseases, pregnancy or lactation were excluded. Diagnoses were established on the basis of clinical symptoms, serum thyroxine and TRAb, thyroid ultrasound, and orbital computed tomography. Ficoll-Paque density gradient centrifugation was used to isolate PBMCs from 8.5 to 10 ml of fresh peripheral blood. Trizol reagent was used to extract total RNA, and RNA quality was then checked on an Agilent 2100 Bioanalyzer. CDR1 SGHVS and CDR2 FNYEAQ are derived from the germline V gene. Trimming takes 5 bases off V and 14 bases off J; junction bases not matched to a gene: 7. There are 12 amino acids in the CDR3, from cysteine to phenylalanine inclusive. Left in the record is the CDR3 DNA by itself, 36 bases read in frame from the first base.

The TCR beta CDR3 regions were amplified from RNA transcripts. The TCR CDR3 was subjected to a first round of RT-PCR using the HTBI primer set and the Qiagen OneStep RT-PCR kit. Libraries were constructed in a second round of multiplex PCR, after which size selection and purification were performed. Libraries were sequenced paired-end with 100 bp reads on an Illumina HiSeq2000. The study's processing was this. SOAPnuke was used to process the raw data, throwing out any read that contained adapters or uncalled bases, had a mean Phred below 15, or lacked an exact constant-primer or identifier match. COPE v1.2.5 was used to merge the high-quality paired reads, and each unique nucleotide sequence was defined as a clonotype. Clonotypes were aligned to IMGT TRBV, TRBD and TRBJ reference segments using MiTCR v1.1. Only V-J combinations with frequency above 0.0001, covering about 99% of repertoires, were analysed. A TCS score was defined as the ratio of F50 (clonal expansion) to E x V (chaos), with BLOSUM62-based TCRdist applied between CDR3 peptides within each V-J. Welch's t-statistics and random forest reduced 500 to 550 V-J features to around 14, which were used in a naive Bayes classifier (R e1071). In-frame beta chains were kept once TCRdb had trimmed the public reads at Q25 with fastp and called clones with MiXCR. A single entry per CDR3 protein holds the most common genes and DNA from its merged rows. It is TCRdb's table, rather than the study itself, that gives the V and J calls and clone size. This sample is represented by about 400,000 distinct CDR3 sequences; about 14% of them were singletons. Around a fifth of the sample belongs to the ten largest clones.

Input material: blood. The clonotype comes from a woman aged 25 to 39 with Graves' ophthalmopathy. Recombination connected TRBV7-6 to TRBJ2-2, with 8 junctional bases fitting TRBD1. The DNA sequence follows: TGTGCCAGCAGCCAGGGGGCGGGGAAACTGTTTTTT. It codes for CASSQGAGKLFF.